This T cell receptor beta chain was sequenced for a study of human T cells and chemical hapten exposure. The CDR3 loop spans 12 amino acids. Germline values: CDR1 SQVTM, CDR2 ANQGSEA. After removal of 6 bases from V and 7 bases from J, the junction contained 3 bases not matched to a gene. Regarding time point: patch test 3, about 24 weeks after DPC sensitization. This sample's treatment: therapeutic diphenylcyclopropenone sensitization with weekly scalp DPC. TCRdb used MiXCR to reprocess the RACE reads, holding one entry per CDR3 protein. The sample lists about 160,000 distinct CDR3 sequences; roughly a quarter were seen once.

The chain combines TRBV29-1 with TRBJ1-2; TRBD1 matches at 12 bases. The sample in question was whole blood, obtained in connection with sensitization to the hapten diphenylcyclopropenone (DPC). The TCR originated in a woman under 30 with alopecia areata. Some clones in this sample may be carry-over from other donors' samples. DNA for the CDR3: TGCAGCGTGGGACAGGGGGCGCTTGGCTACACCTTC. Residues: CSVGQGALGYTF. Full variable domain (missing parts from reference TRBV29-1 and TRBJ1-2): SAVISQKPSRDICQRGTSLTIQCQVDSQVTMMFWYRQQPGQSLTLIATANQGSEATYESGFVIDKFPISRPNLTFSTLTVSNMSPEDSSIYLCSVGQGALGYTFGSGTRLTVV.